These 2 T cell receptor beta chains originate from one sample sequenced in a study of T-cell reconstitution after alpha-beta-depleted transplantation in children. Unique molecular identifiers were built into the TCRbeta library. MiXCR was run by TCRdb on the PCR reads, yielding one entry per CDR3 protein. The sample has around 200,000 distinct CDR3 sequences; 7% to 9% are singletons. This specimen consisted of PBMCs, mostly from graft donor cells, obtained 360 days after TCRalphabeta/CD19-depleted stem cell transplant. These receptors all come from a male patient between 2 and 15 years old who had a stem cell transplant for acute myeloid leukemia, so the T cells may come from the graft donor.

V gene TRBV20-1 combines with J gene TRBJ2-7; 8 positions match TRBD2. Germline trimming cut 6 bases from V and 7 bases from J; bases unmatched to any gene: 8. Germline lookup yields CDR1 DFQATT and CDR2 SNEGSKA (reference sequence). This CDR3 comprises 12 residues. The CDR3 DNA is TGCAGTGCCCCGGGGGGGAGTGGGGAGCAGTACTTC. Amino acid sequence: CSAPGGSGEQYF.

The chain's CDR3 is CASSPDRRGEQYV. CDR3 in DNA: TGTGCCAGCAGCCCGGACAGACGCGGCGAGCAGTACGTC. V usage is TRBV6-1 and J usage is TRBJ2-7, with D perhaps matching TRBD1 (6 bases). Germline V gives CDR1 MNHNS, CDR2 SASEGT. The CDR3 totals 13 residues. V was clipped by 6 bases and J by 6 bases, with 15 bases between them.